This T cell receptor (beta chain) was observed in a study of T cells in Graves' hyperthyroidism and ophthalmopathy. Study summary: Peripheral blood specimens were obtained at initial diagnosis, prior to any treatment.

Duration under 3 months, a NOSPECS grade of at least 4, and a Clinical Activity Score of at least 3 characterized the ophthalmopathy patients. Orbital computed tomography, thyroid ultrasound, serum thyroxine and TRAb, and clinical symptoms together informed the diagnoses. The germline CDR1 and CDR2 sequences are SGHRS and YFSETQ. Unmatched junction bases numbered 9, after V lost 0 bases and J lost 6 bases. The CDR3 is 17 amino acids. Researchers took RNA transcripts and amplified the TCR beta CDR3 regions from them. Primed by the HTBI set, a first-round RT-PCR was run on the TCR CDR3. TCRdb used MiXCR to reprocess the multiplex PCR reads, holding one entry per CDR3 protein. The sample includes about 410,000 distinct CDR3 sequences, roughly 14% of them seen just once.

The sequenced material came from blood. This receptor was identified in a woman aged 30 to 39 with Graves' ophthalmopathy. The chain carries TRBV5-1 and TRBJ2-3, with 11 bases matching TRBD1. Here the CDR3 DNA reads TGCGCCAGCAGCTTGGGGTGGACAGGGGGCGCCGATGATACGCAGTATTTT. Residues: CASSLGWTGGADDTQYF. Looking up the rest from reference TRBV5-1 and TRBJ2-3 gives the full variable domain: KAGVTQTPRYLIKTRGQQVTLSCSPISGHRSVSWYQQTPGQGLQFLFEYFSETQRNKGNFPGRFSGRQFSNSRSEMNVSTLELGDSALYLCASSLGWTGGADDTQYFGPGTRLTVL.